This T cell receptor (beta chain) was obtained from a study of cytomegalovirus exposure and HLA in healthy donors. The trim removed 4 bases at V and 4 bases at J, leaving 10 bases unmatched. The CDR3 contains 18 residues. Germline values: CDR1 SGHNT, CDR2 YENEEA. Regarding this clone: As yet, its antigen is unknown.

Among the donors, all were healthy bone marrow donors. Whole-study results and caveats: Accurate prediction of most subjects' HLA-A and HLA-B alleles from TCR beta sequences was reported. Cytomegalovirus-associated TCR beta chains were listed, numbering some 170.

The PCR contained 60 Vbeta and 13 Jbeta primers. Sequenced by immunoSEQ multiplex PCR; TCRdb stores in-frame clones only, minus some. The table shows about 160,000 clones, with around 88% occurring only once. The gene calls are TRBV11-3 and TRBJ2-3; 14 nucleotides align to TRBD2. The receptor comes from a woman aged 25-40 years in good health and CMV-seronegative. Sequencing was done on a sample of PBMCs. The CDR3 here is CASSWTRTSGRSADTQYF. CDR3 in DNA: TGTGCCAGCAGCTGGACCCGGACTAGCGGGAGGTCGGCAGATACGCAGTATTTT.